This is a list of T cell receptor beta chains from one sample in a study of blood T cell repertoires in COVID-19. Sequenced by immunoSEQ multiplex PCR; TCRdb stores in-frame clones only, minus some. The repertoire consists of under 200,000 clones, with 70% to 90% occurring once and the leading ten covering approximately 2.6%. The specimen sequenced was peripheral blood. These TCRs come from an elderly woman with COVID-19, enrolled during active disease. The CDR3 runs from the conserved cysteine through the conserved F or W. A D gene is named only where the DNA matches it firmly. Clone size, where shown, is once, few, many, or a class for clones that have expanded.

CDR3 DNA: TGTGCCAGCAGCGTAGACCTAAGCTCCTACGAGCAGTACTTC; CDR3 protein: CASSVDLSSYEQYF; J gene: TRBJ2-7; clone size: .; D gene: .; V gene: TRBV9
CDR3 DNA: TGTGCCAGCAGTGAAGGGGGGAGAACGGGTGACTATGGCTACACCTTC; CDR3 protein: CASSEGGRTGDYGYTF; J gene: TRBJ1-2; clone size: once; D gene: .; V gene: TRBV25-1
CDR3 DNA: TGTGCCAGCAGCTTTGGCGGGGACTCTGGAAACACCATATATTTT; CDR3 protein: CASSFGGDSGNTIYF; J gene: TRBJ1-3; clone size: .; D gene: .; V gene: TRBV7-2
CDR3 DNA: TGTGCCAGCAGACCACAGGGGACCGAGCAGTACTTC; CDR3 protein: CASRPQGTEQYF; J gene: TRBJ2-7; clone size: .; D gene: TRBD1; V gene: TRBV6-6
CDR3 DNA: TGTGCCAGCTCCCCTCTCCGAGTTGAAGCTTTCTTT; CDR3 protein: CASSPLRVEAFF; J gene: TRBJ1-1; clone size: few; D gene: .; V gene: TRBV18
CDR3 DNA: TGTGCCCCGGGGGGCTATGGCTACACCTTC; CDR3 protein: CAPGGYGYTF; J gene: TRBJ1-2; clone size: .; D gene: .; V gene: TRBV7-3
CDR3 DNA: TGCGCCAGCAGCTTGGTGGGCGCAGATACGCAGTATTTT; CDR3 protein: CASSLVGADTQYF; J gene: TRBJ2-3; clone size: .; D gene: .; V gene: TRBV5-1
CDR3 DNA: TGTGCCAGCTCACCAGATCGGATTAGGGGAGATACGCAGTATTTT; CDR3 protein: CASSPDRIRGDTQYF; J gene: TRBJ2-3; clone size: .; D gene: .; V gene: TRBV18
CDR3 DNA: TGCGCCAGCAGCTTACAGGGATTCGGGAACACTGAAGCTTTCTTT; CDR3 protein: CASSLQGFGNTEAFF; J gene: TRBJ1-1; clone size: .; D gene: .; V gene: TRBV5-1
CDR3 DNA: TGCGCCAGCAGCCAAGTTCAGGGGGATGGTAGCGGGAGGGAAGAGACCCAGTACTTC; CDR3 protein: CASSQVQGDGSGREETQYF; J gene: TRBJ2-5; clone size: .; D gene: TRBD2; V gene: TRBV4-1
CDR3 DNA: TGTGCCAGCAGTTTTTCGCGACAGAGCACCTATGGCTACACCTTC; CDR3 protein: CASSFSRQSTYGYTF; J gene: TRBJ1-2; clone size: .; D gene: .; V gene: TRBV27
CDR3 DNA: TGTGCCATCAGTGCCCTGACAGGGTGGGCCCTCTATGGCTACACCTTC; CDR3 protein: CAISALTGWALYGYTF; J gene: TRBJ1-2; clone size: .; D gene: TRBD1; V gene: TRBV10-3
CDR3 DNA: TGTGCCAGCAGCTTAGGGGGCGGGCTCGTCACCGGGGAGCTGTTTTTT; CDR3 protein: CASSLGGGLVTGELFF; J gene: TRBJ2-2; clone size: .; D gene: .; V gene: TRBV7-3
CDR3 DNA: TGTGCCAGCAGTTACTCGAATTTGGGAGTTCCCTACGAGCAGTACTTC; CDR3 protein: CASSYSNLGVPYEQYF; J gene: TRBJ2-7; clone size: .; D gene: .; V gene: TRBV6-5
CDR3 DNA: TGTGCCAGCAGTTTATTCGGGACTAGCGGGGGCTACGAGCAGTACTTC; CDR3 protein: CASSLFGTSGGYEQYF; J gene: TRBJ2-7; clone size: .; D gene: TRBD2; V gene: TRBV28
CDR3 DNA: TGCGCCAGCAGGAGACAGGATGATCAGCCCCAGCATTTT; CDR3 protein: CASRRQDDQPQHF; J gene: TRBJ1-5; clone size: .; D gene: .; V gene: TRBV5-1
CDR3 DNA: TGTGCCAGCAGCCGCAGACTAGCCGGGGGCACAGATACGCAGTATTTT; CDR3 protein: CASSRRLAGGTDTQYF; J gene: TRBJ2-3; clone size: .; D gene: TRBD2; V gene: TRBV3-1/TRBV3-2
CDR3 DNA: TGCGCCAGCGAAAGACAGGAGACCGGGGAGCTGTTTTTT; CDR3 protein: CASERQETGELFF; J gene: TRBJ2-2; clone size: .; D gene: .; V gene: TRBV10-1
CDR3 DNA: TGCGCCAGCAGCTTAAACGCGGGACAGGGGTTTTCCTACGAGCAGTACTTC; CDR3 protein: CASSLNAGQGFSYEQYF; J gene: TRBJ2-7; clone size: .; D gene: TRBD1; V gene: TRBV5-1
CDR3 DNA: TGTGCCAGCAGTGGCCAAAGACAGGGGGCGAAAATGCTTAACACCATATATTTT; CDR3 protein: CASSGQRQGAKMLNTIYF; J gene: TRBJ1-3; clone size: .; D gene: TRBD1; V gene: TRBV2
CDR3 DNA: TGCAGTGCTAGTCGGGATGATTGGCTCCATGGCTACACCTTC; CDR3 protein: CSASRDDWLHGYTF; J gene: TRBJ1-2; clone size: .; D gene: .; V gene: TRBV20-1
CDR3 DNA: TGTGCCAGCAGCCCGTTGACAGGGCAAAGGAGAAGAGGGGGCTACACCTTC; CDR3 protein: CASSPLTGQRRRGGYTF; J gene: TRBJ1-2; clone size: many; D gene: TRBD1; V gene: TRBV7-8
CDR3 DNA: TGTGCCACCAGTGTAGGGAGCACCGGGGAGCTGTTTTTT; CDR3 protein: CATSVGSTGELFF; J gene: TRBJ2-2; clone size: .; D gene: .; V gene: TRBV24-1
CDR3 DNA: TGCGCCAGCAGCCAAGACGGGACTAGCGGGGAGACCCAGTACTTC; CDR3 protein: CASSQDGTSGETQYF; J gene: TRBJ2-5; clone size: .; D gene: TRBD2; V gene: TRBV4-1
CDR3 DNA: TGTGCCAGTACCCGGGACACCAGCAATCAGCCCCAGCATTTT; CDR3 protein: CASTRDTSNQPQHF; J gene: TRBJ1-5; clone size: .; D gene: .; V gene: TRBV19
CDR3 DNA: TGTGCCAGCAGCGCCCTGACAGCCTATAATTCACCTCTCCACTTT; CDR3 protein: CASSALTAYNSPLHF; J gene: TRBJ1-6; clone size: .; D gene: .; V gene: TRBV7-3
CDR3 DNA: TGTGCCAGCAGCTCCCGGACAGGGGGCGCGGAGCAGTACTTC; CDR3 protein: CASSSRTGGAEQYF; J gene: TRBJ2-7; clone size: few; D gene: TRBD1; V gene: TRBV7-9
CDR3 DNA: TGTGCCTGGAGGGGACAGCGATTAGTTAGGAGTGAAAAACTGTTTTTT; CDR3 protein: CAWRGQRLVRSEKLFF; J gene: TRBJ1-4; clone size: few; D gene: TRBD1; V gene: TRBV30
CDR3 DNA: TGTGCCAGTAGTACCGTGACAGGCGTTTCCTACGAGCAGTACTTC; CDR3 protein: CASSTVTGVSYEQYF; J gene: TRBJ2-7; clone size: .; D gene: .; V gene: TRBV19
CDR3 DNA: TGCAGCGGACTTTCGTTGGAATATGGCTACACCTTC; CDR3 protein: CSGLSLEYGYTF; J gene: TRBJ1-2; clone size: once; D gene: .; V gene: TRBV29-1
CDR3 DNA: TGTGCCAGCAGTTTCCCCCCGGGCAGGGGAAACCACTATGGCTACACCTTC; CDR3 protein: CASSFPPGRGNHYGYTF; J gene: TRBJ1-2; clone size: .; D gene: .; V gene: TRBV28
CDR3 DNA: TGTGCCAGCTCACGTCAGGGGCTTAACTATGGCTACACCTTC; CDR3 protein: CASSRQGLNYGYTF; J gene: TRBJ1-2; clone size: .; D gene: .; V gene: TRBV18
CDR3 DNA: TGTGCCAGTACTTCCACAGATACGCAGTATTTT; CDR3 protein: CASTSTDTQYF; J gene: TRBJ2-3; clone size: .; D gene: .; V gene: TRBV12-3/TRBV12-4